This T cell receptor beta chain was identified during a study of blood T cell repertoires in COVID-19 (TCRdb year 2020). For the study in its entirety: Samples from collaborators originated in the United States, Italy and Spain and spanned both the acute and convalescent phases of COVID-19. The prospective study material was composed of cDNA or gDNA derived from T cells, B-cell-depleted T cells, or PBMCs. Deeply sampled blood TCRbeta repertoires from subjects exposed to, actively infected with, or recovered from COVID-19 were included in the dataset. A freely available public database, intended as a resource for researchers studying the immune response to SARS-CoV-2, is where the repertoires were released. The samples were drawn from two sources: the first 160 participants of the ongoing ImmuneRACE study, and 1,254 subjects contributed by 6 global collaborators. A de-identified subject ID, COVID-19 status, age in years and sex were almost always included in the sample metadata. Where available, HLA class I and class II types were taken from metadata supplied by the sample provider and were not determined by assay-based typing.

The immunoSEQ Assay, a bias-controlled multiplex PCR, was used to amplify TCRbeta CDR3 regions from genomic DNA. From the authors' description of their analysis: The number of nucleated cells in each sample was estimated by amplification of reference gene primers within the assay. To quantify the absolute abundance of each unique TCRbeta CDR3 rearrangement, sequence reads were collapsed and filtered. For each sample, productive Simpson clonality was calculated as the square root of Simpson's diversity index over productive rearrangements. TCRdb mirrors the immuneACCESS table, restricted to in-frame sequences. Some clones are absent from its copies; in checked studies, under half trace to an unresolved V gene, and the reason for the others is unknown. That table is the source of V, J and clone size, and D and trimming were worked out from the DNA. The sample table holds about 150,000 clones, of which about 85% were seen once. The ten largest make up 6.5% to 9.5% of the sample.

The paper as a whole reports these results and caveats: The amount of clinical and demographic metadata varied by source and participant and was provided uncurated.

V ends up 5 bases short and J 0 bases short, with an unmatched junction base count of 10. CDR1 and CDR2 are read off the germline V gene as KGHSH and LQKENI. Including the terminal cysteine and phenylalanine, the CDR3 comprises 18 residues. The only DNA kept is the CDR3, 54 bases in frame from the first base. In Seattle, one collaborating source enrolled patients while the infection was active and tracked those patients longitudinally over the course of disease. Collaborating institutions collected whole blood in K2EDTA tubes following their own protocols. For TCRbeta analysis, collaborators shipped samples as frozen whole blood, isolated PBMCs, or DNA extracted from either of those sample types. This clone was detected only once. No cognate antigen has been identified for it. Base qualities are not at hand, and no much larger clone is one base apart.

The TCR sequence derives from a woman older than 75 with COVID-19, enrolled during active disease. The chain links TRBV18 with TRBJ2-6; 7 junctional bases match TRBD1. The material sequenced was peripheral blood. The nucleotide sequence reads as follows: TGTGCCAGCTCAAAAAGCCGGGACAGCGCCTCTGGGGCCAACGTCCTGACTTTC. Translated, this gives CASSKSRDSASGANVLTF.